Below, one TCR beta chain is given with its context. Its antigen has not been determined. Qualities for individual bases were not recorded, and no much larger clone is one base off. This entry belongs to a study of CD8+CD57+ T cells in acquired aplastic anemia (dated by TCRdb to the late 2010s). For context, the study as a whole: DNA extracted from sorted CD4+ and CD8+ cells had a mean of roughly 3.4 ug, with a range of 0.2 to 27.4 ug. On the study overall, not on this receptor specifically: CD8+ Simpson's diversity did not differ significantly between patients and healthy controls (P=0.060). Some 27 CD8+ CDR3 sequences were found in both patients and controls but appeared to be highly expressed in patients and within the immunodominant clones of the patients.

In the study, sorted CD4+ and CD8+ blood T cells from patients with severe aplastic anemia and from healthy subjects underwent deep sequencing of TCR repertoires. Ficoll-Paque density gradient centrifugation was used to isolate peripheral blood mononuclear cells. Before DNA was extracted, CD4+ and CD8+ T cells were sorted using either FACS or magnetic beads. CDR1 and CDR2, per the germline V gene (reference sequence), are GTSNPN and SVGIG. The CDR3 runs 16 amino acids, cysteine and phenylalanine included. Only the CDR3 portion is preserved as DNA: 48 bases, with reading frame beginning at the first base. Trimming takes 0 bases from V and 5 bases from J, and the germline ends sit 19 bases apart. Genomic DNA was used as template for profiling of TCR beta VDJ combinations and CDR3 sequences. An Illumina HiSeq 2000 was used for TCR repertoire sequencing. The paper's processing steps were these. TRBV/TRBJ rearrangement plots, CDR3 size and DJ length profiles, and Simpson's diversity index were used to evaluate the repertoires. The immunodominant clone was defined as the most abundant DNA sequence in deep sequencing data. CDR3 amino acid sequences were checked for sharing between subjects and were compared against published repertoires and the VDJdb database. TCRdb reprocessed the public reads (quality trimming at Q25 with fastp, clone calling with MiXCR) and kept in-frame beta chains. Here each entry gathers all rows of one CDR3 protein and keeps the most common genes and DNA. What appears here as the V and J calls and clone size reflects TCRdb's work, not the paper's. This sample has under 350,000 distinct CDR3 sequences in its table, and roughly 50% of those were observed once. In total, the top ten clones hold roughly 8% of the sample.

The sample was sorted CD4+, CD8+, or CD8+CD57+ T cells (not recorded which) from PBMCs. The TCR originated in a human donor with severe aplastic anemia or a healthy control (not recorded which). The chain was built from TRBV30 and TRBJ1-2; confidence is insufficient to name the D gene. The encoded CDR3 is CAWSVPYLWGIYGYTF. The nucleotide sequence is given as TGTGCCTGGAGTGTACCTTACCTATGGGGAATATATGGCTACACCTTC.